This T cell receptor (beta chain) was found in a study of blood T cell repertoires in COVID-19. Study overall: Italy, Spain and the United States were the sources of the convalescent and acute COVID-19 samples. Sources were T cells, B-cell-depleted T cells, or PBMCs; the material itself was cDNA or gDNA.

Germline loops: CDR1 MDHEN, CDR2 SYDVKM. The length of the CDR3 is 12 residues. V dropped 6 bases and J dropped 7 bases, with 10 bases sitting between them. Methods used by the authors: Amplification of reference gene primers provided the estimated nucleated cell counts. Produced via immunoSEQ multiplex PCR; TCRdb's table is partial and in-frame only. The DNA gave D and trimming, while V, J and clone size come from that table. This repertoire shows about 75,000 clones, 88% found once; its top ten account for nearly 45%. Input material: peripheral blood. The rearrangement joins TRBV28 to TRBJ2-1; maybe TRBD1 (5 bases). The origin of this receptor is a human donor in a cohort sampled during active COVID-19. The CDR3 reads CASRWGRNEQFF. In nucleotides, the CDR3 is TGTGCCAGCAGATGGGGCAGAAATGAGCAGTTCTTC.